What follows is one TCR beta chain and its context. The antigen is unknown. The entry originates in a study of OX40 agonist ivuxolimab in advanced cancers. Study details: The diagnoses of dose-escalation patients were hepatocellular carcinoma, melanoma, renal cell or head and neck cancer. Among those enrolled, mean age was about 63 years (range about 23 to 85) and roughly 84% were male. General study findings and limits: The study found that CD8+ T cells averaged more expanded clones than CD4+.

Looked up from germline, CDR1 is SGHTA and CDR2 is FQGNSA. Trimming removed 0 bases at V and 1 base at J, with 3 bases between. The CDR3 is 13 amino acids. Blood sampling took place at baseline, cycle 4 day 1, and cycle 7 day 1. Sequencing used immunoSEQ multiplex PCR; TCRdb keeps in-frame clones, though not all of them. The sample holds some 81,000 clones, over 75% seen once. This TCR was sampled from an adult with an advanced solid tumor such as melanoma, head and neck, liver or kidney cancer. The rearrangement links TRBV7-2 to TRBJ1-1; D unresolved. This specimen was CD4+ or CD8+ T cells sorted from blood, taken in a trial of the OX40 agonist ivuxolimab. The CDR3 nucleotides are TGTGCCAGCAGCTTAGCTCGGAACACTGAAGCTTTCTTT. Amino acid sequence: CASSLARNTEAFF.